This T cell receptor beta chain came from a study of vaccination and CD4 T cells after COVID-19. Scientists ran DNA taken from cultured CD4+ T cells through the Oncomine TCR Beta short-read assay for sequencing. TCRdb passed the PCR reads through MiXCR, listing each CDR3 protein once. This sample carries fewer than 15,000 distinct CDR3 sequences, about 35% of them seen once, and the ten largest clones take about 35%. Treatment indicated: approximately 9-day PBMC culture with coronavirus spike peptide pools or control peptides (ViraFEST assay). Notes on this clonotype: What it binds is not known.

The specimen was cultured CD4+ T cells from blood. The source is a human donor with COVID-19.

DNA for the CDR3: TGCGCCAGCTCAGGGGAACTAGCAGAGACCCAGTACTTC. Its protein is CASSGELAETQYF. The V and J genes are TRBV5-1 and TRBJ2-5; D possibly matches TRBD1 or TRBD2 (6 bases each). Trimming took 7 bases from V and 4 from J, leaving 14 bases between them. Germline V gene data show CDR1 as SGHRS and CDR2 as YFSETQ. The CDR3 is 13 residues long.